In its sample, the clone carrying this T cell receptor beta chain was seen a few times. What it binds is not known. Assay: immunoSEQ multiplex PCR; the TCRdb copy retains only in-frame clones and omits some. The repertoire has more than 10,000 clones, approximately 79% of them found once; the top ten carry more than 20%. The data originate from a study of PD-1 blockade in classical Hodgkin lymphoma. Every patient relapsed after autologous stem cell transplantation, and brentuximab vedotin exposure varied. Notes on the study in general: At baseline, newly diagnosed patients reportedly showed less TCR diversity than healthy donors.

Sequencing used peripheral blood mononuclear cells (PBMCs), obtained at baseline. This sequence originates from a human donor with classical Hodgkin lymphoma.

The CDR3: CASSLLTGTGELFF. CDR3 nucleotides: TGTGCCAGCAGTTTATTGACAGGGACCGGGGAGCTGTTTTTT. The J gene is TRBJ2-2, the V gene TRBV27; 7 nucleotides align to TRBD1. After removal of 1 base from V and 5 bases from J, the junction contained 1 base not matched to a gene. The V gene's germline CDR1 is MNHEY and CDR2 SMNVEV (reference sequence). CDR3 length: 14 residues.